This entry lists 23 T cell receptor beta chains sequenced from one sample in a study of regulatory T cells in long-lasting Graves disease. Sample time point: newly diagnosed GD, antithyroid drugs for less than 3 months. Extracted PBMC RNA gave rise to the TCR library. Researchers made TCR beta libraries by using iRepertoire HTBI primers and running Arm-PCR on CDR3 regions. TCRdb ran MiXCR on the multiplex PCR reads and lists one entry per CDR3 protein. Seen here are a few hundred thousand distinct CDR3 sequences, around 20% observed once, and the top ten hold approximately 15%. The source was peripheral blood mononuclear cells (PBMCs), collected at new diagnosis, from a patient treated with antithyroid drugs. The receptors come from a female donor with Graves disease.

The rearrangement joins TRBV7-2 to TRBJ2-5; D is perhaps TRBD1 or TRBD2 (5 bases each). The V gene's germline CDR1 is SGHTA and CDR2 FQGNSA. The CDR3 has 14 amino acids. V lost 2 bases, J lost 7 bases, and 14 bases lay in between. This CDR3 is CASSLKTVGGTQYF. The CDR3 DNA sequence: TGTGCCAGCAGCTTAAAGACAGTTGGGGGGACCCAGTACTTC.

There are many counts of this clonotype. The chain carries TRBV2 and TRBJ2-2, with D perhaps TRBD1 or TRBD2 (5 bases each). Germline V lookup: CDR1 SNHLY, CDR2 FYNNEI. This CDR3 region has 13 residues. V lost 5 bases, J lost 15 bases, and 19 bases lay in between. DNA of the CDR3: TGTGCCAGCAGTCGAGGACTGGGGCGAGGGGTGTTTTTT. Translation: CASSRGLGRGVFF.

The sample holds many counts of this clonotype. The CDR3 loop is CASSRPVAGGETQYF. The CDR3 DNA reads TGTGCCAGCAGCCGCCCCGTCGCGGGGGGGGAGACCCAGTACTTC. This chain connects TRBV11-2 to TRBJ2-5, with 9 bases lining up with TRBD2. Germline V gene sequence: CDR1 SGHAT, CDR2 FQNNGV. This CDR3 has 15 amino acids. J was trimmed by 5 bases and V by 5 bases; bases with no gene match: 9.

This clonotype was found many times. The rearrangement uses TRBV28 and TRBJ1-4; D not resolved. CDR3 length: 16 amino acids. The germline V and J ends were trimmed by 6 bases and 5 bases, with 19 bases remaining between them. Germline assignment: CDR1 MDHEN and CDR2 SYDVKM. The CDR3: CASSPGSLGKNEKLFF. As DNA, the CDR3 is TGTGCCAGCAGCCCGGGTTCTTTGGGGAAAAATGAAAAACTGTTTTTT.

This clonotype was recorded at least ten times. This sequence joins TRBV5-1 and TRBJ2-4; D gene unclear. Germline V CDR1 and CDR2: SGHRS, YFSETQ. The CDR3 covers 14 residues. The V and J ends lost 1 base and 0 bases respectively, with 5 bases between them. CDR3 sequence: CASSLNLAKNIQYF. In nucleotides, the CDR3 is TGCGCCAGCAGCTTGAACTTAGCCAAAAACATTCAGTACTTC. The whole variable domain, remainder taken from reference TRBV5-1 and TRBJ2-4, is KAGVTQTPRYLIKTRGQQVTLSCSPISGHRSVSWYQQTPGQGLQFLFEYFSETQRNKGNFPGRFSGRQFSNSRSEMNVSTLELGDSALYLCASSLNLAKNIQYFGAGTRLSVL.

This clonotype occurred many times. This chain connects TRBV5-6 to TRBJ2-1; D ambiguous. Trimming took 0 bases from V and 10 from J, leaving 11 bases between them. The germline CDR1 and CDR2 sequences are SGHDT and YYEEEE. There are 13 residues in the CDR3. In DNA form, the CDR3 reads TGTGCCAGCAGCTTGGCCATTGGACGCGAGCAGTTCTTC. It is translated as CASSLAIGREQFF.

The chain joins TRBV11-3 to TRBJ2-1; 7 bases are shared with TRBD1. Germline-derived CDR1 and CDR2 are SGHNT and YENEEA. The CDR3 spans 15 residues. V gave up 4 bases and J gave up 5 bases; unmatched junction bases: 8. The CDR3 DNA reads as TGTGCCAGCAGCTCCGCCGGGACAGCGAACAATGAGCAGTTCTTC. It specifies CASSSAGTANNEQFF.

This clonotype was seen only once. J is TRBJ2-5 and V is TRBV15; 11 bases agree with TRBD2. The V and J ends lost 0 bases and 3 bases, in that order; junction bases with no gene match: 6. Germline lookup yields CDR1 LNHNV and CDR2 YYDKDF (reference sequence). The CDR3 sequence is 17 residues long. CDR3 region: CATSRDPLAGGKETQYF. CDR3 DNA: TGTGCCACCAGCAGAGATCCTCTAGCGGGGGGTAAAGAGACCCAGTACTTC. The complete variable domain, with remaining parts taken from reference TRBV15 and TRBJ2-5, reads DAMVIQNPRYQVTQFGKPVTLSCSQTLNHNVMYWYQQKSSQAPKLLFHYYDKDFNNEADTPDNFQSRRPNTSFCFLDIRSPGLGDTAMYLCATSRDPLAGGKETQYFGPGTRLLVL.

The chain couples TRBV6-1 to TRBJ2-5, with 8 bases aligning to TRBD2. J was trimmed by 5 bases and V by 8 bases; bases with no gene match: 10. From germline, CDR1 is MNHNS and CDR2 SASEGT. The CDR3 consists of 14 residues. The CDR3 DNA follows: TGTGCCAGCTATCTCACGGGGGGGACGGAGACCCAGTACTTC. Protein: CASYLTGGTETQYF.

The J gene is TRBJ1-5, the V gene TRBV6-5; 8 bases fit TRBD1. The V gene end was trimmed by 1 base and the J gene end by 7 bases; junction bases not matched to a gene: 6. CDR1 and CDR2 from the germline V gene are MNHEY and SVGAGI. This CDR3 has 15 residues. The CDR3 region has the DNA TGTGCCAGCAGTTACTTACAGGGGGTACAGCAGCCCCAGCATTTT. Encoded protein: CASSYLQGVQQPQHF.

This clonotype was observed at least ten times. The V call is TRBV24-1, the J call TRBJ2-5; D is perhaps TRBD1 (6 bases). The germline gives CDR1 KGHDR, CDR2 SFDVKD. Trimming pared 4 bases from V and 4 bases from J, leaving 12 bases between. The CDR3 runs 14 residues. CDR3: CATSEAGTRETQYF. CDR3 nucleotide sequence: TGTGCCACCAGTGAGGCCGGGACAAGAGAGACCCAGTACTTC.

This clonotype was found once. The chain carries TRBV7-9 and TRBJ2-1, with 15 bases identical to TRBD2. The CDR3 runs 18 residues. Germline CDR1 reads SEHNR; CDR2 reads FQNEAQ (reference sequence). V trimming: 4 bases; J trimming: 9 bases; junction bases outside the gene matches: 13. In nucleotides, the CDR3 is TGTGCCAGCAGCTCAGAGTGGGACGGACTAGCGGGGGGGTTTGAGCAGTTCTTC. It is translated as CASSSEWDGLAGGFEQFF. Full variable domain (remainder filled in from reference TRBV7-9 and TRBJ2-1): DTGVSQNPRHKITKRGQNVTFRCDPISEHNRLYWYRQTLGQGPEFLTYFQNEAQLEKSRLLSDRFSAERPKGSFSTLEIQRTEQGDSAMYLCASSSEWDGLAGGFEQFFGPGTRLTVL.

This clonotype was recorded at least ten times. The chain joins TRBV6-2 or TRBV6-3 to TRBJ2-5, with 7 bases lining up with TRBD2. There are 15 residues in the CDR3. CDR1 MNHEY and CDR2 SVGEGT come from the germline V gene. With V trimmed by 8 bases and J by 1 base, 10 bases remained unmatched. The CDR3 sequence is CASGSGGSLQETQYF. The CDR3 DNA reads as TGTGCCAGCGGGTCCGGGGGGAGTCTCCAAGAGACCCAGTACTTC.

A remark on this clonotype: This likely stems from a read error, as it lies one base from a far larger clone. The chain recombines TRBV11-2 with TRBJ2-5, with 11 bases fitting TRBD2. The CDR3 is 14 amino acids. The germline gives CDR1 SGHAT, CDR2 FQNNGV. J gave up 11 bases and V 4 bases, and 9 bases lay outside the gene matches. The CDR3 sequence: CASSSRLAGNEQYF. The CDR3 DNA is TGTGCCAGCAGCTCCCGACTAGCGGGAAATGAGCAGTACTTC.

The chain has TRBV29-1 and TRBJ2-1, with TRBD1 matching over 8 bases. The CDR3 has 14 amino acids. With V trimmed by 7 bases and J by 5 bases, 10 bases remained unmatched. Looked up from germline, CDR1 is SQVTM and CDR2 is ANQGSEA. The CDR3, as DNA: TGCAGCGGGGCGACAGGGGCCCGAGACAATGAGCAGTTCTTC. This codes for CSGATGARDNEQFF.

This clonotype was detected ten times or more. The chain employs TRBV12-3 or TRBV12-4 and TRBJ1-1; D gene unclear. The V end lost 6 bases, the J end lost 0 bases, and 11 bases lay between the germline ends. The CDR3 sequence is 14 residues long. This chain's CDR3 is CASSPTRLNTEAFF. The CDR3 DNA reads as TGTGCCAGCAGCCCAACAAGGTTGAACACTGAAGCTTTCTTT.

This clonotype was counted ten times or more. In DNA, the CDR3 is TGTGCCAGCAGCTTAATGGACGTTGGGGGGTACGAGCAGTACTTC. Its translation is CASSLMDVGGYEQYF. The V call is TRBV7-2, the J call TRBJ2-7; D may be TRBD2 (6 bases). The V gene lost 2 bases and the J gene lost 4 bases, with 15 bases spanning the gap. Germline V gene lookup returns CDR1 SGHTA and CDR2 FQGNSA. The CDR3 runs to 15 residues. The variable domain in full, with the rest retrieved from reference TRBV7-2 and TRBJ2-7, is GAGVSQSPSNKVTEKGKDVELRCDPISGHTALYWYRQSLGQGLEFLIYFQGNSAPDKSGLPSDRFSAERTGGSVSTLTIQRTQQEDSAVYLCASSLMDVGGYEQYFGPGTRLTVT.

The sample holds many counts of this clonotype. The gene calls are TRBV6-2 or TRBV6-3 and TRBJ1-1; unclear D gene. Germline values: CDR1 MNHEY, CDR2 SVGEGT. The CDR3 extends over 14 amino acids. The germline V and J ends were trimmed by 2 bases and 1 base, with 8 bases remaining between them. The CDR3 DNA sequence: TGTGCCAGCAGTTACGCCGACTGGAACACTGAAGCTTTCTTT. Residues: CASSYADWNTEAFF.

This clonotype has at least ten counts. The chain links TRBV24-1 to TRBJ2-2; TRBD1 agrees at 7 bases. This CDR3 comprises 16 residues. The trim removed 2 bases at V and 4 bases at J, leaving 6 bases unmatched. Germline loops: CDR1 KGHDR, CDR2 SFDVKD. Written as DNA, the CDR3 is TGTGCCACCAGTGATTCCCAACAGGGGAGCACCGGGGAGCTGTTTTTT. It translates to CATSDSQQGSTGELFF.

This clonotype was detected many times. The chain has TRBV30 and TRBJ1-2, with D possibly matching TRBD1 (6 bases). The CDR3 loop spans 14 amino acids. V shed 2 bases and J shed 5 bases, with 15 bases lying between them. Germline CDR1 and CDR2: GTSNPN and SVGIG (reference sequence). CDR3 in amino acids: CAWSQGQGWYGYTF. The CDR3 DNA follows: TGTGCCTGGAGTCAGGGCCAGGGGTGGTATGGCTACACCTTC.

The table lists this clonotype with a count of one. V is TRBV30 and J is TRBJ2-1, with no clear D. The J call may not be correct, given that the DNA end is closer to TRBJ2-5. CDR1 and CDR2 from the germline V gene are GTSNPN and SVGIG (reference sequence). This CDR3 is built from 12 residues. CDR3 sequence (DNA): TGTGCCTGGAGTGTAAGTCAAGAGACCCAGTACTTC. Translation: CAWSVSQETQYF.

This clonotype appeared a few times. CDR3 sequence reads: CASSSTARYEQYF. For the CDR3, the DNA is TGTGCCAGTAGTTCGACAGCCCGGTACGAGCAGTACTTC. The chain links TRBV19 to TRBJ2-7; D may be TRBD1 (5 bases). The CDR3 sequence is 13 residues long. V lost 5 bases to trimming and J lost 4 bases, with 12 bases between them. Germline CDR1 reads LNHDA; CDR2 reads SQIVND (reference sequence).

On this clonotype itself: A much more abundant neighbour one base away suggests this may be a read error. The CDR3, as DNA: TGTGCCTGGGAAGGACAGGTATTGGATGGCTACACCTTC. This sequence encodes CAWEGQVLDGYTF. The chain uses TRBV30 and TRBJ1-2; 7 bases agree with TRBD1. Germline V CDR1 and CDR2: GTSNPN, SVGIG (reference sequence). V lost 5 bases to trimming and J lost 6 bases; unmatched junction nucleotides: 9. CDR3 length: 13 amino acids.